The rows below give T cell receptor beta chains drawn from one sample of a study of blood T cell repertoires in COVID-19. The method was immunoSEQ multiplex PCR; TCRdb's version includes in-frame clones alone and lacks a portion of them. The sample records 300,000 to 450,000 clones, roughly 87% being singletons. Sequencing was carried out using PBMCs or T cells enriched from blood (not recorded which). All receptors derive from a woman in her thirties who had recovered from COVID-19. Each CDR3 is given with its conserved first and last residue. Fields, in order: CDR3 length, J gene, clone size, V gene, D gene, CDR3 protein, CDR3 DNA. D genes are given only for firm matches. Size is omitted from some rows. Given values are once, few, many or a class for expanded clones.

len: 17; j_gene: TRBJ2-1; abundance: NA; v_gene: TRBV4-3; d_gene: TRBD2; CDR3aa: CASRRSPSGGDTGEQFF; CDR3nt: TGCGCCAGCAGACGAAGTCCTAGCGGGGGGGATACCGGCGAGCAGTTCTTC
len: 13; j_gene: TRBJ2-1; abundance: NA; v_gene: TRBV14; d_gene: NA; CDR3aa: CASSQALADEQFF; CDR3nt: TGTGCCAGCAGCCAAGCACTAGCCGATGAGCAGTTCTTC
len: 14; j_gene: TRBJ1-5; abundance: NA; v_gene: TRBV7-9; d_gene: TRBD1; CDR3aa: CASSRTGSNQPQHF; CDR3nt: TGTGCCAGCAGCCGGACAGGGAGCAATCAGCCCCAGCATTTT
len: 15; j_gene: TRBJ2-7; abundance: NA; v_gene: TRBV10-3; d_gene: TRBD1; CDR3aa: CAISESVTGVGEQYF; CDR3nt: TGTGCCATCAGTGAGTCAGTGACAGGGGTCGGCGAGCAGTACTTC
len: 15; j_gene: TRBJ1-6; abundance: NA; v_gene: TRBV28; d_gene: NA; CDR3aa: CASSTRAGPNSPLHF; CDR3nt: TGTGCCAGCAGTACCCGAGCAGGGCCTAATTCACCCCTCCACTTT
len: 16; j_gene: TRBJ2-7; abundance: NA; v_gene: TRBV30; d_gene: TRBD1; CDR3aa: CAWSTKVGTVTYEQYF; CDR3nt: TGTGCCTGGAGTACAAAAGTAGGGACAGTGACATACGAGCAGTACTTC
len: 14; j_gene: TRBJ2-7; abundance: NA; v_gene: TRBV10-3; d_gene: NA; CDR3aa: CAISESRGSYEQYF; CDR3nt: TGTGCCATCAGTGAGTCAAGGGGGTCCTACGAGCAGTACTTC
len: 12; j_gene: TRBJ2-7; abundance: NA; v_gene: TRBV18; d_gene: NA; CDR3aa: CASSPREDEQYF; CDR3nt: TGTGCCAGCTCACCACGGGAGGACGAGCAGTACTTC
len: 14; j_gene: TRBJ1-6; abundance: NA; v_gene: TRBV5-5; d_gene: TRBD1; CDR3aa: CASSSTGSNSPLHF; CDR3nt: TGTGCCAGCAGCTCGACAGGGTCCAATTCACCCCTCCACTTT
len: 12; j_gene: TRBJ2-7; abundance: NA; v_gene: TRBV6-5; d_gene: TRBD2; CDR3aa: CATGGLSYEQYF; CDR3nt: TGTGCCACGGGGGGGCTCTCCTACGAGCAGTACTTC
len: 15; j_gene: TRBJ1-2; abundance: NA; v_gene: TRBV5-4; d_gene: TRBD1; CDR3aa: CASSTGTGDNYGYTF; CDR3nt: TGTGCCAGCAGCACCGGGACAGGAGACAACTATGGCTACACCTTC
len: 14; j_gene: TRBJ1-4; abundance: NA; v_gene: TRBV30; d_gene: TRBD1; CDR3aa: CAWRRTGSNEKLFF; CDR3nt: TGTGCCTGGAGGAGGACAGGGAGTAATGAAAAACTGTTTTTT
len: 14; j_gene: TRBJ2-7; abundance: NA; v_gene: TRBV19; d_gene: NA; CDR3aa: CASKSRGFPYEQYF; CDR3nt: TGTGCCAGTAAGAGCAGGGGATTTCCCTACGAGCAGTACTTC
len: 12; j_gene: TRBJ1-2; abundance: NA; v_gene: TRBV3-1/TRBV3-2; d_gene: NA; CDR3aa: CASSPGSYGYTF; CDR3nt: TGTGCCAGCAGCCCGGGATCTTATGGCTACACCTTC
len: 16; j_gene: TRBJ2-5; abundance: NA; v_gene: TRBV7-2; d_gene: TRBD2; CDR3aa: CASSSTSGGVPETQYF; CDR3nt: TGTGCCAGCAGCTCCACTAGCGGGGGGGTCCCGGAGACCCAGTACTTC
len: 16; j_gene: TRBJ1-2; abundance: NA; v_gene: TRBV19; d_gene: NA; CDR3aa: CASSIDRHRADYGYTF; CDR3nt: TGTGCCAGTAGTATAGATCGGCACAGGGCGGACTATGGCTACACCTTC
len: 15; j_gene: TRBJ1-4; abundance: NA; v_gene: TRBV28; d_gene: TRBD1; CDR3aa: CASSLGARGREKLFF; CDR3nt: TGTGCCAGCAGTTTAGGGGCCAGGGGGCGGGAAAAACTGTTTTTT
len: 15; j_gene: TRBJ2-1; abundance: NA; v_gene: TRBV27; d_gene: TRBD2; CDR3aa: CASNLAGGLYNEQFF; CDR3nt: TGTGCCAGCAATTTAGCGGGGGGCCTATACAATGAGCAGTTCTTC
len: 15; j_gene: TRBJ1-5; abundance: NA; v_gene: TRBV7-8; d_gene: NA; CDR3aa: CASSLAGAGGQPQHF; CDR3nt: TGTGCCAGCAGCTTAGCAGGGGCCGGGGGTCAGCCCCAGCATTTT
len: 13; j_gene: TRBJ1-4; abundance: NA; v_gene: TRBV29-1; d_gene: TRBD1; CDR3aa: CSGSGTGNEKLFF; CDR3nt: TGCAGCGGCTCCGGGACAGGGAATGAAAAACTGTTTTTT
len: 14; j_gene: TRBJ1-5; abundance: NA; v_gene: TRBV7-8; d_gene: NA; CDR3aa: CASRDRNSNQPQHF; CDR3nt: TGTGCCAGCAGAGACAGAAATAGCAATCAGCCCCAGCATTTT
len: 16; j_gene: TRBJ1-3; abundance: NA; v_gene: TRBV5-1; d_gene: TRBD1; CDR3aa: CASSLEGAGSGNTIYF; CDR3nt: TGCGCCAGCAGCTTGGAGGGGGCCGGATCTGGAAACACCATATATTTT
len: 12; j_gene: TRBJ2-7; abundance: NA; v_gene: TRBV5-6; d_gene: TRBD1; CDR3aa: CASSKDRPEQYF; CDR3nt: TGTGCCAGCAGCAAGGACAGGCCCGAGCAGTACTTC
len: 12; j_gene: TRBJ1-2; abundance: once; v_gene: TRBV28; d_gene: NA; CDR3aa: CASRSGVNGYTF; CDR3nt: TGTGCCAGCAGATCAGGGGTTAATGGCTACACCTTC
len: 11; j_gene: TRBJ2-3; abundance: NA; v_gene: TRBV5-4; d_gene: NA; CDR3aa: CASSLSDTQYF; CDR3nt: TGTGCCAGCAGCTTGTCGGATACGCAGTATTTT
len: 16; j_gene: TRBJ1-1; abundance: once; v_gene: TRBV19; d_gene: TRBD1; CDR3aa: CATYQGATGGFARAFF; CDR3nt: TGTGCCACCTACCAAGGGGCGACAGGGGGATTCGCCAGGGCTTTCTTT
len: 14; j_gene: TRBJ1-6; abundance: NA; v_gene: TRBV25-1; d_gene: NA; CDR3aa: CASSEGGHDSPLHF; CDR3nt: TGTGCCAGCAGTGAAGGTGGGCACGATTCACCCCTCCACTTT
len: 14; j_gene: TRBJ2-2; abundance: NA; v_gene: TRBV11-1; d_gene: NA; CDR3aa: CASGNRATAGELFF; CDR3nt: TGTGCCAGCGGGAACAGGGCTACTGCCGGGGAGCTGTTTTTT